The 5 T cell receptor beta chains reported below all come from one sample, sequenced in a study of cytomegalovirus exposure and HLA in healthy donors. TCRdb's copy holds only in-frame clones and misses some; the assay was immunoSEQ multiplex PCR. In the table there are some 48,000 clones, 94% of which are singletons. The sequencing input was PBMCs. These receptor sequences come from a young woman in good health and CMV-seropositive.

This chain links TRBV6-4 with TRBJ2-3, with a weak D call TRBD2 (5 bases). Between the trimmed V and J ends, which lost 0 bases and 8 bases, there was a span of 12 bases. Germline assignment: CDR1 MRHNA and CDR2 SNTAGT. The CDR3 covers 14 residues. The CDR3 loop reads CASSDSGLRSTQYF. The CDR3 region has the DNA TGTGCCAGCAGTGACTCCGGACTCCGTTCTACGCAGTATTTT.

The rearrangement uses TRBV9 and TRBJ2-7; D perhaps matches TRBD1 (6 bases). The CDR3 contains 16 residues. V lost 1 base and J 0 bases, leaving 14 bases between the germline ends. Germline values: CDR1 SGDLS, CDR2 YYNGEE. CDR3 sequence reads: CASSVSAGALSYEQYF. The CDR3 nucleotides read TGTGCCAGCAGCGTATCAGCAGGGGCTCTCTCCTACGAGCAGTACTTC.

The rearrangement uses TRBV5-1 and TRBJ2-1; D is ambiguous. The V gene lost 0 bases and the J gene lost 0 bases, with 7 bases spanning the gap. Germline values: CDR1 SGHRS, CDR2 YFSETQ. The CDR3 is made up of 15 amino acids. The CDR3 sequence is CASSLARSSYNEQFF. The CDR3 region has the DNA TGCGCCAGCAGCTTGGCCCGGAGCTCCTACAATGAGCAGTTCTTC.

This chain connects TRBV19 to TRBJ2-2, with D tentatively TRBD2 (6 bases). V was shortened by 3 bases and J by 1 base, with 12 bases between the two germline ends. The germline V gene has CDR1 LNHDA and CDR2 SQIVND (reference sequence). The CDR3 spans 16 residues. The CDR3 region has the DNA TGTGCCAGTAGTATTGGTTCCGGGGGGAACACCGGGGAGCTGTTTTTT. Protein sequence: CASSIGSGGNTGELFF.

This chain links TRBV10-3 with TRBJ2-7; 7 nucleotides align to TRBD2. Germline V CDR1 and CDR2: ENHRY, SYGVKD. J gave up 0 bases and V 6 bases, and 11 bases lay outside the gene matches. The CDR3 runs to 16 residues. CDR3 protein: CAISSGRAASSYEQYF. In nucleotides, the CDR3 is TGTGCCATCAGCTCGGGGAGGGCAGCGAGCTCCTACGAGCAGTACTTC.